The T cell receptor beta chain under discussion was sequenced for a study of vaccination and CD4 T cells after COVID-19. Study at large: From HCoV-229E, HCoV-OC43, HCoV-NL63 and SARS-CoV-2, overlapping spike peptides were used to stimulate the cells. Study-level points and caveats: In convalescent patients, 304 of 307 vaccine-specific clones were spike mono-reactive. Relatively few convalescent patients were studied, without early post-infection timepoints.

V lost 1 base and J lost 7, with 11 bases in between. The CDR3 has 13 amino acids. CDR1 and CDR2 (germline): SGHTA, FQGTGA. At the Johns Hopkins FTIC core, DNA taken from cultured CD4+ T cells was sequenced by way of the Oncomine TCR Beta short-read assay. TCRdb redid the calling of the PCR reads with MiXCR, one entry per CDR3 protein. This repertoire shows about 13,000 distinct CDR3 sequences, just under 35% found once; its top ten account for 9.5% to 13%. This clonotype has only a few counts. Its antigen is unknown. Treatment given: approximately nine-day PBMC culture with coronavirus spike peptide pools or control peptides (ViraFEST assay).

The rearrangement uses TRBV7-3 and TRBJ2-7; D is uncertain. The origin of this receptor is a human donor who had recovered from COVID-19. The sample was CD4+ T cells from blood, cultured in vitro. CDR3 region: CASSLNYDGEQYF. CDR3 sequence (DNA): TGTGCCAGCAGCTTAAATTACGATGGGGAGCAGTACTTC.